The rows below give T cell receptor beta chains drawn from one sample of a study of cytomegalovirus exposure and HLA in healthy donors. Measured with immunoSEQ multiplex PCR; TCRdb has only the in-frame clones, and not every one. This sample carries over 150,000 clones, over 70% of them seen once, and the ten largest clones take about 3.4%. Sequenced: PBMCs. Every receptor here comes from a woman between 50 and 59 years old in good health and CMV-seropositive. Both conserved end residues are part of each CDR3. Fields, in order: D gene, clone size, V gene, J gene, CDR3 protein, CDR3 DNA. A D gene is named only where the DNA matches it firmly. Rows give clone size only sometimes, using once, few, many, or a class for an expanded clone.

-	-	TRBV27	TRBJ2-7	CASRSRVGPYEQYF	TGTGCCAGCAGGTCCAGGGTTGGGCCCTACGAGCAGTACTTC
-	-	TRBV28	TRBJ1-5	CAADRGHTQPQHF	TGTGCTGCGGACAGAGGCCATACCCAGCCCCAGCATTTT
TRBD1	-	TRBV15	TRBJ2-7	CATSSRDRGSYEQYF	TGTGCCACCAGCAGCCGGGACAGGGGGTCCTACGAGCAGTACTTC
-	-	TRBV6-5	TRBJ2-4	CASSVQGAKNSQYF	TGTGCCAGCAGTGTACAGGGAGCCAAAAACAGTCAGTACTTC
-	-	TRBV28	TRBJ1-3	CASSFPDSTGNTIYF	TGTGCCAGCAGTTTCCCCGACAGCACTGGAAACACCATATATTTT
-	-	TRBV2	TRBJ1-1	CASSSGTGAFF	TGTGCCAGCAGTTCCGGGACTGGGGCTTTCTTT
-	-	TRBV28	TRBJ1-4	CASSPPGDEKLFF	TGTGCCAGCAGTCCACCGGGAGATGAAAAACTGTTTTTT
-	-	TRBV30	TRBJ2-4	CAWTTGNKNIQYF	TGTGCCTGGACTACAGGGAACAAAAACATTCAGTACTTC
TRBD1	-	TRBV5-1	TRBJ2-1	CASSLSGGTLYNEQFF	TGCGCCAGCAGCTTGTCAGGGGGTACCCTATACAATGAGCAGTTCTTC
TRBD1	-	TRBV28	TRBJ1-1	CASSLSLTGKTEAFF	TGTGCCAGCAGTTTAAGCTTGACAGGGAAAACTGAAGCTTTCTTT
-	once	TRBV19	TRBJ1-5	CASSMAGADQPQHF	TGTGCCAGTAGTATGGCGGGGGCCGACCAGCCCCAGCATTTT
TRBD1	-	TRBV4-2	TRBJ1-5	CASSLGQGAGQPQHF	TGTGCCAGCAGCCTCGGACAGGGGGCAGGGCAGCCCCAGCATTTT
-	-	TRBV2	TRBJ2-4	CASSGLTGIQYF	TGTGCCAGCAGTGGCCTGACTGGCATTCAGTACTTC
TRBD2	-	TRBV7-8	TRBJ2-5	CASSSRTSGRKETQYF	TGTGCCAGCAGCTCCCGGACTAGCGGGAGAAAAGAGACCCAGTACTTC
TRBD1	-	TRBV4-1	TRBJ2-6	CASSPGQGNSGANVLTF	TGCGCCAGCAGCCCAGGACAGGGAAACTCTGGGGCCAACGTCCTGACTTTC
-	-	TRBV25-1	TRBJ1-1	CASSSDRYEAFF	TGTGCCAGCAGCTCCGACAGATACGAAGCTTTCTTT
-	once	TRBV20-1	TRBJ2-5	CSASPGETQYF	TGCAGTGCTAGCCCAGGGGAGACCCAGTACTTC
-	few	TRBV28	TRBJ1-1	CRASTNTEAFF	TGTCGAGCCTCCACGAACACTGAAGCTTTCTTT
-	-	TRBV7-2	TRBJ1-5	CASSIQGPGKAQHF	TGTGCCAGCAGTATACAGGGCCCGGGGAAAGCCCAGCATTTT
-	-	TRBV5-4	TRBJ2-2	CASSWRQDGELFF	TGTGCCAGCAGCTGGAGACAGGACGGGGAGCTGTTTTTT
TRBD2	few	TRBV6-4	TRBJ2-5	CASSPTSGRGLETQYF	TGTGCCAGCAGTCCAACTAGCGGGAGGGGATTGGAGACCCAGTACTTC
TRBD1	-	TRBV19	TRBJ1-4	CASSMTGTGDEKLFF	TGTGCCAGTAGTATGACCGGGACAGGGGATGAAAAACTGTTTTTT
-	few	TRBV9	TRBJ2-5	CASSVGVSQGGQETQYF	TGTGCCAGCAGCGTAGGGGTATCCCAGGGGGGCCAAGAGACCCAGTACTTC
TRBD2	-	TRBV7-8	TRBJ2-1	CASSLGSTSGSYNEQFF	TGTGCCAGCAGCTTAGGGTCTACTAGCGGGAGCTACAATGAGCAGTTCTTC
-	once	TRBV30	TRBJ2-3	CAWRAGPDTQYF	TGTGCCTGGAGGGCGGGTCCAGATACGCAGTATTTT
TRBD1	-	TRBV2	TRBJ1-5	CASSPGQADQPQHF	TGTGCCAGCAGTCCGGGACAGGCGGATCAGCCCCAGCATTTT
-	-	TRBV7-2	TRBJ2-3	CASSGGLAGITDTQYF	TGTGCCAGCAGCGGGGGACTCGCTGGCATCACAGATACGCAGTATTTT
-	-	TRBV9	TRBJ2-5	CASSLDSSQETQYF	TGTGCCAGCAGCCTCGACAGTAGTCAAGAGACCCAGTACTTC
-	-	TRBV5-4	TRBJ2-3	CASSFFYREQDTQYF	TGTGCCAGCAGCTTCTTTTACAGGGAACAAGATACGCAGTATTTT
TRBD1	once	TRBV30	TRBJ2-7	CAWSKGTGAYEQYF	TGTGCCTGGAGTAAGGGGACAGGGGCCTACGAGCAGTACTTC